Reported below is one T cell receptor beta chain. The antigen is undetermined. The CDR3 has 14 amino acids. This specimen comes from a study of T cell responses to AZD1222 COVID-19 vaccine. Second-dose timings of about 4 or about 12 weeks were pooled. Study results and limitations: Spike-specific TCR breadth and depth grew following two AZD1222 doses. At study baseline, merely six AZD1222 recipients were seropositive. Most donors were white British and more were female, and clonal diversity was possibly underestimated.

Libraries were prepared by immunoSEQ multiplex PCR; TCRdb keeps only in-frame clonotypes and omits some of them. The table includes 250,000 to 300,000 clones, almost 95% detected once. Sequences were derived from peripheral blood, sampled 28 days after the second AZD1222 dose. The TCR comes from an adult who received the AZD1222 COVID-19 vaccine. The rearrangement uses TRBV21-1 and TRBJ2-1; the table's D gene call, TRBD1, was not cross checked with the DNA. TRBV21-1 is termed a pseudogene. CDR3 region: CASSTGGSLNEQFF. In DNA, the CDR3 is TGTGCCAGCAGCACAGGGGGCTCACTTAATGAGCAGTTCTTC.